This T cell receptor (beta chain) originates from a study of T cell responses to AZD1222 COVID-19 vaccine. The protocol was immunoSEQ multiplex PCR, while the TCRdb copy is restricted to in-frame clones and leaves out a portion. The sample yields approximately 100,000 clones, 92% seen once. CDR3 length: 15 amino acids. V gave up 1 base and J gave up 1 base; unmatched junction bases: 1. CDR1 and CDR2 (germline): SNHLY, FYNNEI. The rearrangement uses TRBV2 and TRBJ1-3, with 7 bases aligning to TRBD1. The source of this sequence is an adult in good health. This specimen was peripheral blood, taken on day 0 of AZD1222 vaccination. The CDR3, as DNA: TGTGCCAGCAGTGAAGTACAGGGGTCTGGAAACACCATATATTTT. Its protein product is CASSEVQGSGNTIYF.